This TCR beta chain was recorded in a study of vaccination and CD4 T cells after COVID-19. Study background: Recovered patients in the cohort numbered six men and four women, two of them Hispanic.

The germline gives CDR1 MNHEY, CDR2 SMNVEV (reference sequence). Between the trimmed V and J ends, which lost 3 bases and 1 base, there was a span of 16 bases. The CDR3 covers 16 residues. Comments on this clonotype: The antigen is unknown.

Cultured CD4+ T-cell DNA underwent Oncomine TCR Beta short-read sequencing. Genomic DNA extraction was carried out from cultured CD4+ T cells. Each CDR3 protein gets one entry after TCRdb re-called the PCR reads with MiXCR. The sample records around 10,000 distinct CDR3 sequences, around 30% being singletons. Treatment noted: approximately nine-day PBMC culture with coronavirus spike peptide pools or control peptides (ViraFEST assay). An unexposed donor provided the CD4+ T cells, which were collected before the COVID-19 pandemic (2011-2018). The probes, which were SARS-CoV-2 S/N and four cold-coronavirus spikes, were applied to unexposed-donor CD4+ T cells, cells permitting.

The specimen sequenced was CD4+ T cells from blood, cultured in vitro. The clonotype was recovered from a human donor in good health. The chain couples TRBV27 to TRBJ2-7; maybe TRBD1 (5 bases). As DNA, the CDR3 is TGTGCCAGCAGTTTTCTAAACCTGGGGCGTTCCTACGAGCAGTACTTC. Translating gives CASSFLNLGRSYEQYF.